A single sample is the source of the 16 T cell receptor beta chains below, sequenced in a study of Tregs in tolerant kidney transplant recipients. Assay used: immunoSEQ multiplex PCR; TCRdb lists only in-frame clones, some missing. The table includes more than 60,000 clones, 95% to 98% detected once. Material: CD4+ T cells from blood, obtained before the transplant. These receptors were obtained from a human donor who received a combined kidney and bone marrow transplant.

The chain combines TRBV7-2 with TRBJ1-2; 8 nucleotides match TRBD1. Per germline, CDR1 SGHTA and CDR2 FQGNSA. Trimming at V came to 1 base and at J to 6 bases, leaving 1 base not matched to a gene. The CDR3 contains 13 residues. The CDR3 here is CASSLVQGDGYTF. Written as DNA, the CDR3 is TGTGCCAGCAGCTTAGTACAGGGGGATGGCTACACCTTC.

V and J are TRBV11-2 and TRBJ2-1; D might be TRBD2 (5 bases). The CDR3 loop spans 13 amino acids. Trimming removed 5 bases at V and 9 bases at J, with 14 bases between. The V gene's germline CDR1 is SGHAT and CDR2 FQNNGV. CDR3 residues: CASSAQLSGEQFF. The CDR3 nucleotides are TGTGCCAGCAGCGCCCAACTCAGCGGTGAGCAGTTCTTC.

The CDR3 reads CASRIHRSTEAFF. DNA for the CDR3: TGTGCCAGCAGGATACACAGGTCGACTGAAGCTTTCTTT. The chain is built from TRBV6-5 and TRBJ1-1; maybe TRBD1 (5 bases). Germline V gene lookup returns CDR1 MNHEY and CDR2 SVGAGI. Trimming shortened V by 6 bases and J by 5 bases, and 13 bases separated the two germline ends. This CDR3 spans 13 amino acids.

This clone was seen a single time. The chain links TRBV5-1 to TRBJ2-1, with D hard to call. The germline gives CDR1 SGHRS, CDR2 YFSETQ. V was cut by 0 bases and J by 0 bases, with 7 bases left in between. This CDR3 spans 15 amino acids. The CDR3 is CASSLEASSYNEQFF. CDR3 DNA sequence: TGCGCCAGCAGCTTGGAGGCTAGCTCCTACAATGAGCAGTTCTTC.

V gene TRBV9 combines with J gene TRBJ2-1; D is unclear. The CDR3 totals 16 residues. V was trimmed by 0 bases and J by 1 base, leaving 11 bases between them. Germline V lookup: CDR1 SGDLS, CDR2 YYNGEE. CDR3 sequence: CASSVEVSWSYNEQFF. In DNA form, the CDR3 reads TGTGCCAGCAGCGTAGAGGTTAGCTGGTCCTACAATGAGCAGTTCTTC.

V gene TRBV5-1 combines with J gene TRBJ2-2; 10 bases agree with TRBD2. Trimming took 1 base from V and 1 from J; bases not matched to a gene: 1. CDR1 and CDR2 from the germline V gene are SGHRS and YFSETQ. CDR3 length: 16 residues. CDR3 sequence reads: CASSLRLAGNTGELFF. CDR3 nucleotide sequence: TGCGCCAGCAGCTTGCGACTAGCGGGGAACACCGGGGAGCTGTTTTTT.

The genes are TRBV19 and TRBJ1-1; perhaps TRBD1 as D (6 bases). The CDR3 consists of 12 residues. CDR1 is LNHDA and CDR2 is SQIVND in the germline V gene (reference sequence). The V and J ends lost 8 bases and 1 base respectively, with 8 bases between them. Written as DNA, the CDR3 is TGTGCCAGTCGGGGGGCGAACACTGAAGCTTTCTTT. Its translation is CASRGANTEAFF.

CDR3 coding DNA: TGTGCCAGCAGCGTAGGCCCGGGACAGGGGGCTGACGAGCAGTACTTC. The encoded protein is CASSVGPGQGADEQYF. V and J are TRBV9 and TRBJ2-7, with 12 bases fitting TRBD1. Germline-derived CDR1 and CDR2 are SGDLS and YYNGEE. The CDR3 runs 16 residues. V was clipped by 0 bases and J by 5 bases; unmatched bases: 6. The full variable domain, rest sourced from reference TRBV9 and TRBJ2-7, is DSGVTQTPKHLITATGQRVTLRCSPRSGDLSVYWYQQSLDQGLQFLIQYYNGEERAKGNILERFSAQQFPDLHSELNLSSLELGDSALYFCASSVGPGQGADEQYFGPGTRLTVT.

This chain joins TRBV11-2 and TRBJ2-1, with a possible D match to TRBD2 (5 bases). This CDR3 is 15 amino acids long. V was trimmed by 2 bases and J by 6 bases, leaving 14 bases between them. CDR1 and CDR2 from the germline V gene are SGHAT and FQNNGV. The CDR3 DNA reads TGTGCCAGCAGCTTAACTAGGGCTTCCGTCAATGAGCAGTTCTTC. Residues: CASSLTRASVNEQFF.

The chain uses TRBV10-3 and TRBJ2-3, with a possible D match to TRBD2 (7 bases). V was shortened by 7 bases and J by 0 bases, with 14 bases between the two germline ends. Per the germline V gene, CDR1 is ENHRY and CDR2 is SYGVKD. CDR3 size: 15 residues. In nucleotides, the CDR3 is TGTGCCATCACGAACGGGGGGCCCAGCACAGATACGCAGTATTTT. Translating it yields CAITNGGPSTDTQYF.

The count of this clone is one. The rearrangement joins TRBV5-6 to TRBJ2-3, with 7 bases identical to TRBD1. V dropped 1 base and J dropped 2; count of bases not matched to a gene: 4. Germline V gene lookup returns CDR1 SGHDT and CDR2 YYEEEE. The CDR3 contains 15 residues. For the CDR3, the DNA is TGTGCCAGCAGCTTGTACAGGGGTCCCACAGATACGCAGTATTTT. Protein: CASSLYRGPTDTQYF.

The V gene is TRBV6-1, the J gene TRBJ1-2; 7 nucleotides agree with TRBD1. CDR1 and CDR2 (germline): MNHNS, SASEGT. The CDR3 covers 14 residues. V shed 6 bases, J shed 0 bases, and the junction held 4 bases outside the gene matches. The CDR3 loop reads CASSTGDTNYGYTF. The CDR3 DNA is TGTGCCAGCAGCACAGGGGATACTAACTATGGCTACACCTTC.

The rearrangement uses TRBV4-2 and TRBJ2-4, with TRBD2 as a possible D gene (6 bases). This CDR3 spans 17 amino acids. Germline V gene sequence: CDR1 LGHNA, CDR2 YNFKEQ. V was pared by 3 bases and J by 1 base, with 16 bases between. This CDR3 is CASSHRGEDEAKNIQYF. The CDR3 DNA reads TGTGCCAGCAGCCACAGAGGGGAGGACGAGGCCAAAAACATTCAGTACTTC.

This chain links TRBV5-1 with TRBJ2-1, with 8 bases that match TRBD1. With V trimmed by 0 bases and J by 0 bases, 8 bases remained unmatched. This CDR3 is built from 18 residues. Germline loops: CDR1 SGHRS, CDR2 YFSETQ. The CDR3 is CASSLEGQVRSSYNEQFF. The CDR3 nucleotides read TGCGCCAGCAGCTTGGAGGGACAGGTCCGTAGCTCCTACAATGAGCAGTTCTTC. Full variable domain (outside the CDR3, taken from reference TRBV5-1 and TRBJ2-1): KAGVTQTPRYLIKTRGQQVTLSCSPISGHRSVSWYQQTPGQGLQFLFEYFSETQRNKGNFPGRFSGRQFSNSRSEMNVSTLELGDSALYLCASSLEGQVRSSYNEQFFGPGTRLTVL.

The chain employs TRBV5-1 and TRBJ2-2, with 11 bases fitting TRBD1. CDR1 and CDR2 (germline): SGHRS, YFSETQ. The CDR3 runs to 16 residues. V gave up 4 bases and J gave up 3 bases; unmatched junction bases: 5. This CDR3 is CASSTGQGADTGELFF. The CDR3 coding sequence is TGCGCCAGCAGCACAGGACAGGGGGCCGACACCGGGGAGCTGTTTTTT.

The chain has TRBV5-1 and TRBJ2-3; TRBD1 agrees at 12 bases. The CDR3 has 17 amino acids. Losses at the gene ends were 2 bases for V and 7 bases for J; bases not matched to a gene: 11. The V gene's germline CDR1 is SGHRS and CDR2 YFSETQ. In nucleotides, the CDR3 is TGCGCCAGCAGCTTAGCACCCCGGGACAGGGGGCAAAATACGCAGTATTTT. Its protein is CASSLAPRDRGQNTQYF.